Presented here are 22 T cell receptor beta chains from one specimen sequenced in a study of cytomegalovirus exposure and HLA in healthy donors. Primers for the PCR totalled 60 Vbeta and 13 Jbeta. Assay: immunoSEQ multiplex PCR; the TCRdb copy retains only in-frame clones and omits some. Of fewer than 150,000 clones listed, 80% to 85% are singletons. The sequencing sample was made of PBMCs. These receptors were collected from a female donor in good health and CMV-seronegative.

The rearrangement links TRBV18 to TRBJ2-2; D perhaps matches TRBD2 (6 bases). CDR3 length: 14 residues. The V end lost 0 bases, the J end lost 5 bases, and 7 bases lay between the germline ends. Germline-derived CDR1 and CDR2 are KGHSH and LQKENI. CDR3 DNA sequence: TGTGCCAGCTCACCACCGGCGGGGACCGGGGAGCTGTTTTTT. This translates into CASSPPAGTGELFF.

V usage is TRBV7-2 and J usage is TRBJ1-2; D may be TRBD1 (5 bases). The V gene lost 2 bases and the J gene lost 7 bases, with 20 bases spanning the gap. Germline-derived CDR1 and CDR2 are SGHTA and FQGNSA. CDR3 length: 16 residues. The CDR3 bases are TGTGCCAGCAGCTTAAATCCCGGGACTCCCGTATCTGGCTACACCTTC. Amino acids: CASSLNPGTPVSGYTF.

V gene TRBV2 combines with J gene TRBJ2-7, with TRBD2 identical over 8 bases. CDR3 length equals 15 residues. CDR1 and CDR2 from the germline V gene are SNHLY and FYNNEI. V shed 6 bases and J 3 bases; nucleotides not matched to a gene: 10. CDR3 region: CASSAFSGALYEQYF. The CDR3 DNA reads as TGTGCCAGCAGCGCGTTTAGCGGGGCTCTCTACGAGCAGTACTTC.

The gene calls are TRBV2 and TRBJ1-5; 8 bases are a match to TRBD1. In germline, CDR1 is SNHLY, CDR2 FYNNEI. The trim removed 6 bases at V and 3 bases at J, leaving 7 bases unmatched. This CDR3 comprises 15 residues. CDR3 residues: CASSYDRGDNQPQHF. The CDR3 DNA is TGTGCCAGCAGCTACGACAGGGGTGACAATCAGCCCCAGCATTTT.

This chain joins TRBV15 and TRBJ1-1; D ambiguous. The V and J ends lost 0 bases and 8 bases respectively, with 10 bases between them. CDR1 and CDR2 (germline): LNHNV, YYDKDF (reference sequence). The CDR3 has 13 amino acids. The CDR3 reads CATSRDPAEEAFF. CDR3 coding DNA: TGTGCCACCAGCAGAGATCCCGCGGAGGAAGCTTTCTTT.

The chain carries TRBV10-2 and TRBJ2-7; 10 positions match TRBD2. CDR1 WSHSY and CDR2 SAAADI come from the germline V gene. Trimming removed 8 bases from V and 3 bases from J; junction bases left unmatched: 4. This CDR3 comprises 13 residues. CDR3 sequence reads: CASGTSGDYEQYF. The CDR3, as DNA: TGCGCCAGCGGAACTAGCGGGGACTACGAGCAGTACTTC.

This clone has more than one count but fewer than ten. V usage is TRBV29-1 and J usage is TRBJ2-1; 11 nucleotides align to TRBD2. CDR1 SQVTM and CDR2 ANQGSEA come from the germline V gene. The CDR3 totals 14 residues. The V segment lost 3 bases and the J segment 9 bases; nucleotides outside the gene matches: 7. CDR3 coding DNA: TGCAGCGTTGAGGGGGCTAGCGGGAGGATTGAGCAGTTCTTC. Translated, it gives CSVEGASGRIEQFF.

This chain links TRBV12-5 with TRBJ1-2; TRBD1 matches at 10 bases. The CDR3 runs 13 residues. The germline CDR1 and CDR2 sequences are LGHNT and FRNRAP. The trim removed 9 bases at V and 5 bases at J, leaving 6 bases unmatched. The CDR3 coding sequence is TGTGCTAGCGCTGGACAGGGGGGATATGGCTACACCTTC. Translated: CASAGQGGYGYTF.

This chain connects TRBV7-6 to TRBJ2-1, with 12 nucleotides matching TRBD2. Trimming removed 5 bases from V and 9 bases from J; junction bases left unmatched: 11. Germline V CDR1 and CDR2: SGHVS, FNYEAQ. The length of the CDR3 is 16 residues. The CDR3 DNA sequence: TGTGCCAGCAGCCCCCGGCTAGCGGGAGGGCCTGTTGAGCAGTTCTTC. Its protein is CASSPRLAGGPVEQFF.

The CDR3 DNA follows: TGTGCCAGCAGTTACGAGGGATCAGGGGTACGAGAAGCTTTCTTT. Translating gives CASSYEGSGVREAFF. V gene TRBV6-5 combines with J gene TRBJ1-1; the D gene is possibly TRBD1 (6 bases). The germline V gene has CDR1 MNHEY and CDR2 SVGAGI. This CDR3 has 15 residues. Trimming took 2 bases from V and 8 from J, leaving 18 bases between them.

V gene TRBV5-4 combines with J gene TRBJ1-1; D uncertain. V lost 0 bases and J 3 bases, leaving 9 bases between the germline ends. The V gene's germline CDR1 is SGHNT and CDR2 YYREEE (reference sequence). CDR3 length equals 14 residues. The CDR3 here is CASSLAAAHTEAFF. DNA for the CDR3: TGTGCCAGCAGCTTGGCGGCGGCACACACTGAAGCTTTCTTT.

The CDR3 DNA reads as TGTGCCAGCACCCGCGGGAGTTCCTACAATGAGCAGTTCTTC. Protein product: CASTRGSSYNEQFF. J is TRBJ2-1 and V is TRBV6-5; 7 bases fit TRBD2. The CDR3 is 14 amino acids. From germline, CDR1 is MNHEY and CDR2 SVGAGI. V was clipped by 7 bases and J by 1 base; unmatched bases: 4.

The J gene is TRBJ2-3, the V gene TRBV7-2; 7 nucleotides match TRBD2. Germline V gene lookup returns CDR1 SGHTA and CDR2 FQGNSA. The CDR3 extends over 14 amino acids. Unmatched junction bases numbered 5, after V lost 6 bases and J lost 2 bases. CDR3 loop: CASREAGTTDTQYF. CDR3 nucleotide sequence: TGTGCCAGCAGAGAAGCGGGAACCACAGATACGCAGTATTTT.

V usage is TRBV6-6 and J usage is TRBJ2-1, with D unclear. Germline CDR1 is MNHNY and CDR2 is SVGAGI (reference sequence). Trimming took 10 bases from V and 6 from J, leaving 19 bases between them. The CDR3 runs 14 residues. DNA for the CDR3: TGTGCCACCCTCCAGAGCGTATTGGGCAATGAGCAGTTCTTC. Encoded protein: CATLQSVLGNEQFF.

The rearrangement uses TRBV5-4 and TRBJ1-5; D unresolved. CDR1 SGHNT and CDR2 YYREEE come from the germline V gene (reference sequence). V was shortened by 0 bases and J by 0 bases, with 10 bases between the two germline ends. This CDR3 has 16 residues. The CDR3 DNA reads TGTGCCAGCAGCTTGGGAGGCTCTTATAGCAATCAGCCCCAGCATTTT. The encoded protein is CASSLGGSYSNQPQHF.

The chain carries TRBV28 and TRBJ1-3; the match to TRBD1 covers 7 bases. Germline V CDR1 and CDR2: MDHEN, SYDVKM. V gave up 5 bases and J gave up 0 bases; unmatched junction bases: 10. The CDR3 is 17 amino acids. The CDR3 protein is CASSLTGQLISGNTIYF. In DNA form, the CDR3 reads TGTGCCAGCAGTCTAACGGGACAGCTCATCTCTGGAAACACCATATATTTT.

The CDR3 nucleotides are TGTGCCAGCAGCTTACAGGGCTACACTGAAGCTTTCTTT. Translated, it gives CASSLQGYTEAFF. The V call is TRBV13, the J call TRBJ1-1; a weak D match, TRBD1 (5 bases). V lost 2 bases and J 3 bases, leaving 7 bases between the germline ends. This CDR3 contains 13 residues. Germline CDR1 reads PRHDT; CDR2 reads FYEKMQ (reference sequence).

The J gene is TRBJ2-3, the V gene TRBV19, with 7 bases aligning to TRBD1. V lost 5 bases, J lost 2 bases, and 4 bases stayed unmatched. The CDR3 extends over 14 amino acids. Germline CDR1 and CDR2: LNHDA and SQIVND (reference sequence). CDR3 in amino acids: CASSLGQDTDTQYF. The CDR3 DNA reads TGTGCCAGTAGTTTAGGACAGGACACAGATACGCAGTATTTT.

As concerns this clone: This is likely a read error, given that the CDR3 carries no conserved phenylalanine or tryptophan at its end. The chain recombines TRBV5-4 with TRBJ1-2; TRBD1 matches at 8 bases. V was clipped by 5 bases and J by 3 bases; unmatched bases: 6. CDR1 and CDR2 from the germline V gene are SGHNT and YYREEE (reference sequence). There are 14 residues in the CDR3. CDR3 DNA sequence: TGTGCCAGCAGTTCCGGACAGGGCTACTATGGCTACACCGTC. Translated: CASSSGQGYYGYTV.

This rearrangement joins TRBV6-1 to TRBJ2-5; 8 positions match TRBD1. The V and J ends lost 5 bases and 3 bases, in that order; junction bases with no gene match: 2. This CDR3 comprises 13 residues. Germline V gives CDR1 MNHNS, CDR2 SASEGT. The CDR3: CASSRQGKETQYF. The CDR3 coding sequence is TGTGCCAGCAGTCGACAGGGGAAAGAGACCCAGTACTTC.

This rearrangement joins TRBV2 to TRBJ2-1; TRBD1 agrees at 9 bases. Germline values: CDR1 SNHLY, CDR2 FYNNEI. Trimming took 4 bases from V and 2 from J; bases not matched to a gene: 6. The CDR3 is made up of 16 amino acids. CDR3 nucleotide sequence: TGTGCCAGCAGTGCGGGACAGGGTATAACCTACAATGAGCAGTTCTTC. Its translation: CASSAGQGITYNEQFF.

The rearrangement links TRBV6-5 to TRBJ2-3; tentative D call: TRBD2 (5 bases). From germline, CDR1 is MNHEY and CDR2 SVGAGI. Trimming took off 8 bases at V and 4 bases at J, with 16 bases between the two ends. The CDR3 loop spans 14 amino acids. CDR3 in amino acids: CASRPRADSDTQYF. Written as DNA, the CDR3 is TGTGCCAGCCGCCCCCGTGCGGACTCAGATACGCAGTATTTT.